What follows describes a single T cell receptor (beta chain). After removal of 6 bases from V and 12 bases from J, the junction contained 6 bases not matched to a gene. CDR3 size: 11 residues. Germline CDR1 is KGHSH and CDR2 is LQKENI. These data originate in a study of PD-L1 blockade in urothelial cancer. Across the whole study: Dosed intravenously at 1,200 mg every 3 weeks, atezolizumab was initiated by patients around 2014.

Synthetic spike-ins, TCR analog templates, were added into each PCR. Libraries were prepared by immunoSEQ multiplex PCR; TCRdb keeps only in-frame clonotypes and omits some of them. Of tens of thousands of clones detected, approximately 91% appear once; the ten largest clones hold over 8.5%. The starting material was PBMCs, obtained around atezolizumab (anti-PD-L1) treatment. The gene calls are TRBV18 and TRBJ1-1; TRBD1 agrees at 8 bases. The sequence was collected from a man between 60 and 70 years old with urothelial cancer. CDR3: CASSDRGETFF. Written as DNA, the CDR3 is TGTGCCAGCTCCGACAGGGGTGAGACTTTCTTT.